This entry lists 29 T cell receptor beta chains sequenced from one sample in a study of PD-1 blockade in mismatch repair-deficient tumors. Sequencing used immunoSEQ multiplex PCR; TCRdb keeps in-frame clones, though not all of them. Among about 120,000 clones listed, 65% to 80% were seen once. Source: peripheral blood, taken 60 weeks after starting pembrolizumab. The receptors derive from an adult with mismatch repair-deficient cancer.

The chain has TRBV2 and TRBJ1-2, with D tentatively TRBD1 (6 bases). Germline V gene lookup returns CDR1 SNHLY and CDR2 FYNNEI. Trimming left V 7 bases short and J 4 bases short, with 10 bases between. This CDR3 is 12 amino acids long. CDR3 nucleotide sequence: TGTGCCAGCAATGCAGGGGCCTATGGCTACACCTTC. Translation gives CASNAGAYGYTF.

This clone was observed a few times. The rearrangement joins TRBV19 to TRBJ2-1; D remains ambiguous. CDR3 length: 16 amino acids. Germline values: CDR1 LNHDA, CDR2 SQIVND (reference sequence). Trimming took 7 bases from V and 0 from J, leaving 16 bases between them. The CDR3 DNA follows: TGTGCCAGTAATCGGGTTGCACCGAGCTCCTACAATGAGCAGTTCTTC. It encodes CASNRVAPSSYNEQFF.

This chain uses TRBV4-2 with TRBJ2-7, with 14 bases matching TRBD2. This CDR3 region has 20 residues. CDR1 is LGHNA, CDR2 YNFKEQ, per germline. The V segment lost 1 base and the J segment 1 base; nucleotides outside the gene matches: 12. CDR3 in DNA: TGTGCCAGCAGCCAAGCCTTGGGACTAGCGGGAGCCCTGATGTCCTACGAGCAGTACTTC. It yields the protein CASSQALGLAGALMSYEQYF.

The rearrangement joins TRBV13 to TRBJ2-3, with D uncertain. Trimming shortened V by 5 bases and J by 2 bases, and 2 bases separated the two germline ends. Germline-derived CDR1 and CDR2 are PRHDT and FYEKMQ (reference sequence). The CDR3 extends over 11 amino acids. DNA for the CDR3: TGTGCCAGCAGCACCACAGATACGCAGTATTTT. Its translation: CASSTTDTQYF.

Written as DNA, the CDR3 is TGTGCCAGCAGCCCAACTAGCGCGAACACCGGGGAGCTGTTTTTT. Amino acids: CASSPTSANTGELFF. The V and J genes are TRBV7-3 and TRBJ2-2, with 7 bases identical to TRBD2. Germline lookup yields CDR1 SGHTA and CDR2 FQGTGA. Trimming took 5 bases from V and 0 from J; bases not matched to a gene: 3. The CDR3 is 15 residues long.

This sequence joins TRBV11-3 and TRBJ1-2; D not resolved. The CDR3 runs to 14 residues. In germline, CDR1 is SGHNT, CDR2 YENEEA. Trimming pared 5 bases from V and 4 bases from J, leaving 14 bases between. The CDR3 region is CASSPEAVGYGYTF. CDR3 sequence (DNA): TGTGCCAGCAGCCCGGAGGCGGTAGGCTATGGCTACACCTTC.

The chain links TRBV15 to TRBJ2-7, with 12 bases matching TRBD2. J was trimmed by 0 bases and V by 1 base; bases with no gene match: 10. The V gene's germline CDR1 is LNHNV and CDR2 YYDKDF (reference sequence). The CDR3 is 19 residues long. This CDR3 reads CATSRGGLAGGPTSYEQYF. The CDR3 DNA sequence: TGTGCCACCAGCAGAGGAGGCCTAGCGGGAGGGCCGACCTCCTACGAGCAGTACTTC.

The rearrangement links TRBV13 to TRBJ1-2, with TRBD1 as a possible D gene (5 bases). The CDR3 length is 14 residues. The V gene's germline CDR1 is PRHDT and CDR2 FYEKMQ (reference sequence). Trimming cost V 2 bases and J 2 bases, with 9 bases left between them. The CDR3 DNA sequence: TGTGCCAGCAGCTTATGGGGGAGCAACTATGGCTACACCTTC. Translated, it gives CASSLWGSNYGYTF.

The rearrangement joins TRBV7-9 to TRBJ2-7; TRBD1 matches 9 bases. In germline, CDR1 is SEHNR, CDR2 FQNEAQ (reference sequence). The CDR3 runs to 12 residues. With V trimmed by 5 bases and J by 6 bases, 2 bases remained unmatched. This chain's CDR3 is CASSKTGGEQYF. DNA of the CDR3: TGTGCCAGCAGCAAGACAGGGGGCGAGCAGTACTTC. The whole variable domain, filled in from reference TRBV7-9 and TRBJ2-7, reads DTGVSQNPRHKITKRGQNVTFRCDPISEHNRLYWYRQTLGQGPEFLTYFQNEAQLEKSRLLSDRFSAERPKGSFSTLEIQRTEQGDSAMYLCASSKTGGEQYFGPGTRLTVT.

This clone was seen more than once but under ten times. This sequence joins TRBV14 and TRBJ2-1; no firm D call. V was clipped by 4 bases and J by 6 bases, with 10 bases between them. Per germline, CDR1 SGHDN and CDR2 FVKESK. This CDR3 is 13 amino acids long. In DNA, the CDR3 is TGTGCCAGCAGCCTAGACTTTCTCAATGAGCAGTTCTTC. Its protein is CASSLDFLNEQFF. The full variable domain, with the rest looked up from reference TRBV14 and TRBJ2-1, is EAGVTQFPSHSVIEKGQTVTLRCDPISGHDNLYWYRRVMGKEIKFLLHFVKESKQDESGMPNNRFLAERTGGTYSTLKVQPAELEDSGVYFCASSLDFLNEQFFGPGTRLTVL.

With regard to this clone: The same CDR3 is also encoded by other DNA sequences in this sample. The chain joins TRBV5-1 to TRBJ1-5, with no clear D. The CDR3 length is 14 residues. Germline-derived CDR1 and CDR2 are SGHRS and YFSETQ. With 2 bases removed from V and 0 bases from J, the gap between germline ends came to 6 bases. CDR3 nucleotide sequence: TGCGCCAGCAGCTTAGAGGGTAGCAATCAGCCCCAGCATTTT. As protein: CASSLEGSNQPQHF.

The V and J genes are TRBV15 and TRBJ2-2; D gene uncertain. Germline V lookup: CDR1 LNHNV, CDR2 YYDKDF (reference sequence). Trimming took off 4 bases at V and 5 bases at J, with 8 bases between the two ends. The CDR3 contains 13 residues. CDR3 coding DNA: TGTGCCACCAGCAAGGTGGGGACCGGGGAGCTGTTTTTT. Amino acids: CATSKVGTGELFF.

J is TRBJ2-2 and V is TRBV9; TRBD2 aligns across 13 bases. The CDR3 loop spans 20 amino acids. The germline gives CDR1 SGDLS, CDR2 YYNGEE. The ends lost 2 bases at V and 3 bases at J; junction bases unmatched: 13. CDR3 residues: CASSVFITSGRAVDTGELFF. CDR3 sequence (DNA): TGTGCCAGCAGCGTTTTCATAACTAGCGGGAGGGCCGTTGACACCGGGGAGCTGTTTTTT.

This chain joins TRBV5-5 and TRBJ2-7, with 9 bases fitting TRBD2. V lost 3 bases and J lost 4; bases outside the gene matches: 8. The CDR3 has 15 residues. From germline, CDR1 is SGHKS and CDR2 YYEKEE (reference sequence). CDR3 sequence: CASSWTLAGPYEQYF. In DNA form, the CDR3 reads TGTGCCAGCAGCTGGACACTAGCGGGTCCTTACGAGCAGTACTTC.

This chain connects TRBV6-1 to TRBJ1-5; TRBD1 matches at 10 bases. CDR1 and CDR2 (germline): MNHNS, SASEGT. After removal of 6 bases from V and 5 bases from J, the junction contained 4 bases not matched to a gene. The CDR3 consists of 14 residues. CDR3 region: CASRDRGNHQPQHF. The CDR3 nucleotides are TGTGCCAGCAGGGACAGGGGGAACCATCAGCCCCAGCATTTT.

The rearrangement uses TRBV7-3 and TRBJ2-5; D gene unclear. The germline CDR1 and CDR2 sequences are SGHTA and FQGTGA. V was shortened by 0 bases and J by 7 bases, with 9 bases between the two germline ends. The CDR3 totals 13 residues. CDR3 sequence (DNA): TGTGCCAGCAGCTTAACCCCACTGGGGACCCAGTACTTC. Translated, it gives CASSLTPLGTQYF.

This chain joins TRBV5-4 and TRBJ2-1; D is tentatively TRBD1 or TRBD2 (5 bases each). V was cut by 5 bases and J by 8 bases, with 11 bases left in between. CDR1 and CDR2 (germline): SGHNT, YYREEE (reference sequence). The CDR3 is made up of 12 amino acids. This CDR3 is CASSRDHDEQFF. As DNA, the CDR3 is TGTGCCAGCAGTAGGGACCATGATGAGCAGTTCTTC.

The CDR3 protein is CASLIQGSGRTQYF. CDR3 sequence (DNA): TGCGCCAGCCTAATCCAGGGCTCGGGGCGGACCCAGTACTTC. The chain recombines TRBV4-1 with TRBJ2-5; either TRBD1 or TRBD2 may fit D (5 bases each). The CDR3 is 14 amino acids. Germline loops: CDR1 MGHRA, CDR2 YSYEKL. V dropped 8 bases and J dropped 7 bases, with 20 bases sitting between them.

The chain has TRBV19 and TRBJ2-7; 7 bases align to TRBD1. Germline CDR1 and CDR2: LNHDA and SQIVND (reference sequence). The J segment lost 1 base and the V segment lost 7 bases, leaving 4 bases of the junction unmatched. The CDR3 runs to 13 residues. The CDR3 loop is CASTTTGSYEQYF. The CDR3, as DNA: TGTGCCAGTACCACGACAGGGTCCTACGAGCAGTACTTC. The entire variable domain, with the rest obtained from reference TRBV19 and TRBJ2-7, is as follows: DGGITQSPKYLFRKEGQNVTLSCEQNLNHDAMYWYRQDPGQGLRLIYYSQIVNDFQKGDIAEGYSVSREKKESFPLTVTSAQKNPTAFYLCASTTTGSYEQYFGPGTRLTVT.

This rearrangement joins TRBV5-4 to TRBJ2-3; D gene ambiguous. Germline V lookup: CDR1 SGHNT, CDR2 YYREEE (reference sequence). V was shortened by 0 bases and J by 2 bases, with 7 bases between the two germline ends. CDR3 length: 14 amino acids. CDR3 coding DNA: TGTGCCAGCAGCTTGGCGGCAGCCACAGATACGCAGTATTTT. It translates to CASSLAAATDTQYF.

The chain couples TRBV7-2 to TRBJ2-7; 9 bases are shared with TRBD1. Germline assignment: CDR1 SGHTA and CDR2 FQGNSA. Trimming at V came to 6 bases and at J to 2 bases, leaving 5 bases not matched to a gene. The CDR3 extends over 14 amino acids. CDR3 loop: CASRGRQGAYEQYF. The CDR3 coding sequence is TGTGCCAGCAGGGGGAGACAGGGGGCCTACGAGCAGTACTTC.

The CDR3, as DNA: TGTGCCAGCAGCCAAGATACCCGGTCGGGGGCCACACCCGGGGAGCTGTTTTTT. This sequence encodes CASSQDTRSGATPGELFF. The rearrangement uses TRBV4-2 and TRBJ2-2; D is possibly TRBD1 or TRBD2 (6 bases each). Germline V lookup: CDR1 LGHNA, CDR2 YNFKEQ. Trimming left V 0 bases short and J 6 bases short, with 20 bases between. This CDR3 contains 18 residues.

V usage is TRBV5-4 and J usage is TRBJ2-4; the match to TRBD2 covers 9 bases. The CDR3 runs to 15 residues. From germline, CDR1 is SGHNT and CDR2 YYREEE (reference sequence). J gave up 8 bases and V 4 bases, and 10 bases lay outside the gene matches. The CDR3 sequence is CASSLASGLADIQYF. CDR3 nucleotides: TGTGCCAGCAGCCTGGCCTCGGGACTAGCAGACATTCAGTACTTC.

The gene calls are TRBV9 and TRBJ1-2, with D maybe TRBD1 (5 bases). Germline V lookup: CDR1 SGDLS, CDR2 YYNGEE. CDR3 length: 15 amino acids. Trimming left V 0 bases short and J 3 bases short, with 12 bases between. For the CDR3, the DNA is TGTGCCAGCAGCGTAGGGCTATCGGGGGACTATGGCTACACCTTC. Amino acids: CASSVGLSGDYGYTF.

This chain joins TRBV19 and TRBJ1-1; 7 bases are shared with TRBD1. CDR3 length: 15 residues. The trim removed 3 bases at V and 3 bases at J, leaving 7 bases unmatched. CDR1 is LNHDA, CDR2 SQIVND, per germline (reference sequence). In nucleotides, the CDR3 is TGTGCCAGTAGTATCCCTCAGGGGGATTACACTGAAGCTTTCTTT. As protein: CASSIPQGDYTEAFF.

The chain couples TRBV5-4 to TRBJ2-3; 9 nucleotides align to TRBD2. Per germline, CDR1 SGHNT and CDR2 YYREEE (reference sequence). The junction had 6 bases not matched to a gene; V was cut back by 6 bases and J by 1 base. The CDR3 totals 15 residues. The CDR3 DNA reads as TGTGCCAGCAAGGGCGGGGGGGGTGGCACAGATACGCAGTATTTT. This gives the protein CASKGGGGGTDTQYF.

This clone showed up just once. The gene calls are TRBV21-1 and TRBJ2-1; no DNA check was done on the table's D call, TRBD2. TRBV21-1 is classified as a pseudogene. The CDR3 contains 19 residues. The CDR3 is CASSKAHYSGRGSYNEQFF. As DNA, the CDR3 is TGTGCCAGCAGCAAAGCTCATTATAGCGGGAGGGGCTCCTACAATGAGCAGTTCTTC.

The V gene is TRBV29-1, the J gene TRBJ2-7; D not resolved. Germline V lookup: CDR1 SQVTM, CDR2 ANQGSEA. The CDR3 contains 13 residues. V lost 7 bases and J 4 bases, leaving 17 bases between the germline ends. The CDR3 DNA reads as TGCAGCGGTTTACTAATTCCCCTTTACGAGCAGTACTTC. It encodes CSGLLIPLYEQYF.

The chain carries TRBV29-1 and TRBJ2-2; tentative D call: TRBD2 (6 bases). Germline-derived CDR1 and CDR2 are SQVTM and ANQGSEA. This CDR3 has 13 amino acids. V was clipped by 6 bases and J by 3 bases, with 11 bases between them. DNA of the CDR3: TGCAGCGTCGGGGACTTGTACACCGGGGAGCTGTTTTTT. This codes for CSVGDLYTGELFF.